These 21 T cell receptor beta chains came from one sample sequenced in a study of T cells expressing NK-cell markers. With the 5' RACE reads reprocessed, TCRdb shows one record per CDR3 protein and no DNA. This sample's clone table lists approximately 420,000 distinct CDR3 sequences. What was sequenced was blood T cells: a sorted CD56 or NKG2C T cell subset, CD4+ or CD8+ T cells, or bulk PBMC T cells (not recorded which). The source of these receptors is a woman in her 50s in good health.

V gene TRBV24-1 combines with J gene TRBJ2-1; no DNA is available, so the TRBD2 call from TCRdb remains unchecked. CDR3 size: 18 residues. CDR1 is KGHDR and CDR2 is SFDVKD in the germline V gene. The CDR3: CATSTHQREGSSYNEQFF.

J is TRBJ2-5 and V is TRBV20-1; absent DNA, TCRdb's TRBD1 call cannot be checked. This CDR3 region has 15 residues. The germline gives CDR1 DFQATT, CDR2 SNEGSKA (reference sequence). CDR3: CSARDNRGGRETQYF.

The chain employs TRBV13 and TRBJ2-3. The CDR3 totals 15 residues. Germline CDR1 reads PRHDT; CDR2 reads FYEKMQ (reference sequence). CDR3 amino acids: CASSLRASGTDTQYF. Combining the CDR3 with reference TRBV13 and TRBJ2-3 gives the whole variable domain AAGVIQSPRHLIKEKRETATLKCYPIPRHDTVYWYQQGPGQDPQFLISFYEKMQSDKGSIPDRFSAQQFSDYHSELNMSSLELGDSALYFCASSLRASGTDTQYFGPGTRLTVL.

The gene calls are TRBV7-2 and TRBJ2-1; with no DNA, the TCRdb D assignment of TRBD2 cannot be verified. CDR3 length equals 16 residues. CDR1 and CDR2 (germline): SGHTA, FQGNSA. The CDR3 spells CASSVGEAGGDHEQFF.

The chain uses TRBV6-1 and TRBJ2-1; TCRdb's D gene call, TRBD1, goes unchecked for lack of DNA. The CDR3 is 18 amino acids. Looked up from germline, CDR1 is MNHNS and CDR2 is SASEGT. CDR3 loop: CASSEGGGGTSSYNEQFF.

The rearrangement uses TRBV5-4 and TRBJ2-1; TCRdb reports TRBD1, a call that lacks DNA to check it against. There are 14 residues in the CDR3. Germline V gene sequence: CDR1 SGHNT, CDR2 YYREEE (reference sequence). The CDR3 here is CASSSGQARDEQFF. Looking up the rest from reference TRBV5-4 and TRBJ2-1 gives the full variable domain: ETGVTQSPTHLIKTRGQQVTLRCSSQSGHNTVSWYQQALGQGPQFIFQYYREEENGRGNFPPRFSGLQFPNYSSELNVNALELDDSALYLCASSSGQARDEQFFGPGTRLTVL.

The chain recombines TRBV30 with TRBJ2-7. The CDR3 is made up of 13 amino acids. CDR1 is GTSNPN, CDR2 SVGIG, per germline (reference sequence). CDR3 amino acids: CAWSPRSSYEQYF.

The V and J genes are TRBV10-3 and TRBJ2-7; TCRdb's assignment of TRBD1 cannot be checked, as there is no DNA. Germline lookup yields CDR1 ENHRY and CDR2 SYGVKD. The CDR3 extends over 13 amino acids. The CDR3 reads CAITGREKEEQYF.

The chain recombines TRBV20-1 with TRBJ1-3. Germline CDR1 reads DFQATT; CDR2 reads SNEGSKA (reference sequence). The CDR3 covers 14 residues. CDR3 sequence reads: CSARVAQLGNTIYF.

V and J are TRBV30 and TRBJ1-2; TCRdb returns TRBD1, unconfirmable since there is no DNA. The germline V gene encodes CDR1 GTSNPN and CDR2 SVGIG (reference sequence). This CDR3 comprises 12 residues. CDR3: CAWSRGIYGYTF.

The chain uses TRBV28 and TRBJ1-6; TCRdb indicates TRBD1, and absent DNA this call remains unverified. The length of the CDR3 is 15 residues. Per the germline V gene, CDR1 is MDHEN and CDR2 is SYDVKM. The CDR3 is CASSPTGTANSPLHF.

The chain is built from TRBV30 and TRBJ2-2. CDR1 is GTSNPN and CDR2 is SVGIG in the germline V gene (reference sequence). The CDR3 has 15 amino acids. CDR3: CAWSVVRINTGELFF.

The rearrangement joins TRBV7-9 to TRBJ1-1. Germline loops: CDR1 SEHNR, CDR2 FQNEAQ (reference sequence). CDR3 length: 13 amino acids. CDR3 region: CASEASTLAEAFF.

The V call is TRBV6-6, the J call TRBJ2-2; the TCRdb call, TRBD2, lacks DNA for checking. Germline V lookup: CDR1 MNHNY, CDR2 SVGAGI (reference sequence). The CDR3 consists of 15 residues. The CDR3 region is CASSYLGPRTGELFF.

This chain connects TRBV6-5 to TRBJ2-7; TCRdb calls TRBD1, which cannot be checked without DNA. The length of the CDR3 is 13 residues. The germline gives CDR1 MNHEY, CDR2 SVGAGI. CDR3 region: CASSSGTSSKAYF.

This chain links TRBV3-1 with TRBJ2-2. The CDR3 is made up of 12 amino acids. CDR1 LGHDT and CDR2 YNNKEL come from the germline V gene (reference sequence). The CDR3: CASSPITRELFF.

The V and J genes are TRBV9 and TRBJ1-1; the D gene TCRdb calls, TRBD1, cannot be checked with no DNA. The CDR3 spans 13 residues. Germline V CDR1 and CDR2: SGDLS, YYNGEE. The CDR3 sequence is CASSNSNDREAFF.

V and J are TRBV6-1 and TRBJ2-3; TCRdb indicates TRBD1, and absent DNA this call remains unverified. CDR3 size: 15 residues. Germline CDR1 is MNHNS and CDR2 is SASEGT. This CDR3 is CASTSWGHLTDTQYF.

The CDR3 loop is CASDPVGGDEQFF. The V and J genes are TRBV2 and TRBJ2-1; the D call of TRBD1 rests on TCRdb alone, since no DNA is present to check it. Germline V CDR1 and CDR2: SNHLY, FYNNEI. The CDR3 spans 13 residues.

J is TRBJ2-4 and V is TRBV6-6. Per germline, CDR1 MNHNY and CDR2 SVGAGI (reference sequence). The CDR3 runs 16 residues. CDR3 region: CASLAGDALAKNIQYF.

The chain carries TRBV18 and TRBJ1-4; with no DNA, the TCRdb D assignment of TRBD1 cannot be verified. CDR1 KGHSH and CDR2 LQKENI come from the germline V gene. The CDR3 spans 13 residues. Here the CDR3 reads CASSRSGDEKLFF.